This T cell receptor beta chain was observed in a study of shared clonotypes between healthy human individuals. Generated by immunoSEQ multiplex PCR, the TCRdb table keeps only in-frame clones and is missing some. Among over a million clones listed, roughly 96% were seen once. The CDR3 contains 15 residues. Per the germline V gene, CDR1 is LNHDA and CDR2 is SQIVND (reference sequence). The V end lost 4 bases, the J end lost 1 base, and 8 bases lay between the germline ends. In regard to this clone: This same CDR3 is encoded by further DNA sequences in the sample.

Adult Caucasians living in Nashville, Tennessee made up all of the donors. The TCR originated in a man aged 25 to 45 in good health. The sample taken for sequencing was naive CD4+ T cells sorted from blood. This sample's subset: CD45RA+ positively selected. The V and J genes are TRBV19 and TRBJ2-6; TRBD1 might be the D (6 bases). The CDR3 region is CASSTQGSGANVLTF. CDR3 DNA: TGTGCCAGTAGTACTCAGGGGTCTGGGGCCAACGTCCTGACTTTC.